The rows below give T cell receptor beta chains drawn from one sample of a study of blood T cell repertoires in COVID-19. Sequenced by immunoSEQ multiplex PCR; TCRdb stores in-frame clones only, minus some. The sample gives roughly 240,000 clones, roughly 89% of which show up once; just over 2.5% is in the top ten. The sample was PBMCs or T cells enriched from blood (not recorded which). The source is a woman aged 25 to 39 with acute COVID-19. The CDR3 runs from the conserved cysteine through the conserved F or W. Each record gives: clone size, J gene, V gene, D gene, CDR3 protein, CDR3 DNA. The D gene is left open where the match is weak. The size field is filled for only some rows; it gives once, few, many or a size class.

size: once; J: TRBJ2-1; V: TRBV9; D: TRBD2; CDR3: CASSVAGGITNEQFF; DNA: TGTGCCAGCAGCGTAGCGGGGGGGATAACCAATGAGCAGTTCTTC
size: .; J: TRBJ1-2; V: TRBV11-2; D: TRBD1; CDR3: CASSLEGQGLPYTF; DNA: TGTGCCAGCAGCTTAGAGGGACAGGGGCTGCCGTACACCTTC
size: few; J: TRBJ2-3; V: TRBV5-4; D: TRBD2; CDR3: CASSPGLAGTDTQYF; DNA: TGTGCCAGCAGCCCTGGACTAGCGGGGACAGATACGCAGTATTTT
size: .; J: TRBJ1-1; V: TRBV18; D: .; CDR3: CASSPTFYRVDTEAFF; DNA: TGTGCCAGCTCACCGACATTCTACAGGGTGGACACTGAAGCTTTCTTT
size: few; J: TRBJ2-3; V: TRBV3-1/TRBV3-2; D: .; CDR3: CASSGEADTQYF; DNA: TGTGCCAGCAGCGGGGAGGCAGATACGCAGTATTTT
size: .; J: TRBJ1-6; V: TRBV5-1; D: TRBD1; CDR3: CASSLAPGQGFSDSPLHF; DNA: TGCGCCAGCAGCTTGGCCCCGGGACAGGGGTTTTCGGATTCACCCCTCCACTTT
size: .; J: TRBJ1-3; V: TRBV2; D: TRBD1; CDR3: CASSGGQGLRNTIYF; DNA: TGTGCCAGCAGTGGAGGACAGGGCCTAAGAAACACCATATATTTT
size: once; J: TRBJ2-5; V: TRBV3-1/TRBV3-2; D: TRBD1; CDR3: CASSQGQGEETQYF; DNA: TGTGCCAGCAGCCAAGGACAGGGGGAGGAGACCCAGTACTTC
size: .; J: TRBJ1-1; V: TRBV19; D: .; CDR3: CASSILPGTEAFF; DNA: TGTGCCAGTAGTATATTACCGGGGACTGAAGCTTTCTTT
size: .; J: TRBJ1-4; V: TRBV14; D: .; CDR3: CASSQVGEKLFF; DNA: TGTGCCAGCAGCCAAGTGGGCGAAAAACTGTTTTTT
size: .; J: TRBJ2-7; V: TRBV3-1/TRBV3-2; D: .; CDR3: CASSQAPAFSYEQYF; DNA: TGTGCCAGCAGCCAAGCGCCAGCGTTCTCCTACGAGCAGTACTTC
size: .; J: TRBJ1-2; V: TRBV4-1; D: .; CDR3: CASNPLEGPNYGYTF; DNA: TGCGCCAGCAACCCCTTGGAGGGGCCTAACTATGGCTACACCTTC
size: once; J: TRBJ2-3; V: TRBV21-1; D: .; CDR3: CASRCYRAGGPITDTQYF; DNA: TGTGCCAGCAGATGTTATAGGGCGGGGGGGCCGATCACAGATACGCAGTATTTT
size: .; J: TRBJ2-1; V: TRBV7-8; D: .; CDR3: CASSLSQDNEQFF; DNA: TGTGCCAGCAGCTTATCTCAGGACAATGAGCAGTTCTTC
size: .; J: TRBJ1-2; V: TRBV11-3; D: .; CDR3: CASSLVIPQGSGGYTF; DNA: TGTGCCAGCAGCTTAGTCATCCCGCAGGGCTCTGGCGGCTACACCTTC
size: .; J: TRBJ1-1; V: TRBV19; D: .; CDR3: CASSSYGRKMNTEAFF; DNA: TGTGCCAGTAGTTCCTACGGGAGGAAGATGAACACTGAAGCTTTCTTT
size: .; J: TRBJ2-7; V: TRBV6-2/TRBV6-3; D: .; CDR3: CASSLNRQEQYF; DNA: TGTGCCAGCAGTTTGAACAGGCAAGAGCAGTACTTC
size: .; J: TRBJ2-1; V: TRBV7-6; D: TRBD1; CDR3: CASSLDRGFYNEQFF; DNA: TGTGCCAGCAGCCTTGACAGGGGCTTTTACAATGAGCAGTTCTTC
size: .; J: TRBJ1-1; V: TRBV4-3; D: .; CDR3: CASSQDRGFEAFF; DNA: TGCGCCAGCAGCCAAGATAGGGGATTTGAAGCTTTCTTT
size: once; J: TRBJ1-2; V: TRBV12-3/TRBV12-4; D: .; CDR3: CASSLDTEVYTF; DNA: TGTGCCAGCAGTTTAGACACGGAGGTTTACACCTTC
size: .; J: TRBJ2-7; V: TRBV5-1; D: .; CDR3: CASSLALLSEQYF; DNA: TGCGCCAGCAGCTTGGCCCTATTAAGCGAGCAGTACTTC
size: .; J: TRBJ2-7; V: TRBV5-1; D: TRBD2; CDR3: CASRTPGGYEQYF; DNA: TGCGCCAGCAGAACCCCGGGGGGCTACGAGCAGTACTTC
size: .; J: TRBJ1-1; V: TRBV14; D: .; CDR3: CASSQGRDTEAFF; DNA: TGTGCCAGCAGCCAGGGGCGAGACACTGAAGCTTTCTTT
size: .; J: TRBJ1-4; V: TRBV19; D: TRBD1; CDR3: CASSIGTGGEKLFF; DNA: TGTGCCAGTAGTATAGGTACAGGGGGTGAAAAACTGTTTTTT
size: few; J: TRBJ1-2; V: TRBV5-1; D: .; CDR3: CASSLDQGTISYGYTF; DNA: TGCGCCAGCAGCTTGGATCAGGGTACTATTTCCTATGGCTACACCTTC
size: .; J: TRBJ2-7; V: TRBV5-4; D: .; CDR3: CASSLGRSRYEQYF; DNA: TGTGCCAGCAGCTTGGGTCGGTCTCGGTACGAGCAGTACTTC
size: .; J: TRBJ2-7; V: TRBV2; D: .; CDR3: CASSRWGSREQYF; DNA: TGTGCCAGCAGCCGTTGGGGCTCCCGGGAGCAGTACTTC
size: .; J: TRBJ1-6; V: TRBV3-1/TRBV3-2; D: .; CDR3: CASSTTTAFYNSPLHF; DNA: TGTGCCAGCAGTACTACGACAGCTTTCTATAATTCACCCCTCCACTTT
size: .; J: TRBJ2-1; V: TRBV5-1; D: .; CDR3: CASSPPAGGNEQFF; DNA: TGCGCCAGCAGCCCCCCGGCCGGAGGTAATGAGCAGTTCTTC
size: .; J: TRBJ1-1; V: TRBV5-4; D: .; CDR3: CASSSTGSNTEAFF; DNA: TGTGCCAGCAGCTCTACAGGGTCTAACACTGAAGCTTTCTTT
size: .; J: TRBJ1-1; V: TRBV5-8; D: .; CDR3: CASSFLRGGNTEAFF; DNA: TGTGCCAGCAGCTTTCTGCGGGGTGGAAACACTGAAGCTTTCTTT
size: once; J: TRBJ1-4; V: TRBV10-3; D: TRBD1; CDR3: CAIRGDRGDEKLFF; DNA: TGTGCCATCAGGGGGGACAGGGGGGATGAAAAACTGTTTTTT
size: .; J: TRBJ1-5; V: TRBV15; D: .; CDR3: CATSRVVVQGDQPQHF; DNA: TGTGCCACCAGCAGAGTGGTAGTACAGGGAGATCAGCCCCAGCATTTT
size: .; J: TRBJ2-7; V: TRBV28; D: TRBD2; CDR3: CASSFQAGGHSYEQYF; DNA: TGTGCCAGCAGTTTTCAAGCGGGGGGTCATTCCTACGAGCAGTACTTC
size: .; J: TRBJ2-7; V: TRBV6-2/TRBV6-3; D: .; CDR3: CASSYAREQYF; DNA: TGTGCCAGCAGTTATGCGAGGGAGCAGTACTTC
size: .; J: TRBJ1-5; V: TRBV10-2; D: .; CDR3: CASKGHGNQPQHF; DNA: TGCGCCAGCAAGGGACACGGCAATCAGCCCCAGCATTTT
size: .; J: TRBJ1-1; V: TRBV30; D: .; CDR3: CAWHEVGTEAFF; DNA: TGTGCCTGGCACGAGGTAGGTACTGAAGCTTTCTTT
size: .; J: TRBJ1-1; V: TRBV7-2; D: .; CDR3: CASSLPSLNTEAFF; DNA: TGTGCCAGCAGCCTACCGTCCCTTAACACTGAAGCTTTCTTT
size: .; J: TRBJ1-6; V: TRBV4-1; D: .; CDR3: CASSQDYGRTYNSPLHF; DNA: TGCGCCAGCAGCCAAGATTACGGACGGACTTATAATTCACCCCTCCACTTT
size: .; J: TRBJ1-1; V: TRBV6-5; D: .; CDR3: CASSYLQGSEAFF; DNA: TGTGCCAGCAGTTACTTACAGGGATCTGAAGCTTTCTTT
size: .; J: TRBJ1-6; V: TRBV5-1; D: TRBD1; CDR3: CASSFLGQGANSPLHF; DNA: TGCGCCAGCAGCTTTCTCGGACAGGGAGCTAATTCACCCCTCCACTTT
size: .; J: TRBJ2-3; V: TRBV10-1; D: .; CDR3: CASIPELTTDTQYF; DNA: TGCGCCAGCATCCCCGAACTAACCACAGATACGCAGTATTTT
size: .; J: TRBJ1-3; V: TRBV4-1; D: .; CDR3: CASSLLQGMGGNTIYF; DNA: TGCGCCAGCAGCCTTTTACAGGGCATGGGAGGAAACACCATATATTTT
size: .; J: TRBJ1-5; V: TRBV19; D: TRBD1; CDR3: CASSIDTGEFPGNNQPQHF; DNA: TGTGCCAGTAGTATAGATACAGGGGAGTTCCCGGGGAACAATCAGCCCCAGCATTTT
size: .; J: TRBJ1-3; V: TRBV4-1; D: .; CDR3: CASSQGWGTSGNTIYF; DNA: TGCGCCAGCAGCCAAGGCTGGGGCACCTCTGGAAACACCATATATTTT